The T cell receptor (beta chain) described here comes from a study of T-cell memory formation after mild COVID-19. Findings and caveats of the study: Memory sampled before infection contained some responding clones, suggesting cross-reactive memory joined.

Remarks on this clonotype: What it binds is not known.

CDR1 and CDR2 (germline): SNHLY, FYNNEI. V shed 10 bases and J shed 2 bases, with 15 bases lying between them. This CDR3 region has 14 residues. TCRdb reanalysed the 5' RACE reads using MiXCR and keeps one entry per CDR3 protein. The table shows more than 250,000 distinct CDR3 sequences, with approximately 18% occurring only once. The genes are TRBV2 and TRBJ1-5; no clear D gene. The sequence was collected from a man aged 18 to 35 who had mild COVID-19 (a few samples of this study predate the infection). Cell type and time point are not known. Input material: PBMCs or a T cell subset sorted from them (not recorded which). CDR3 amino acids: CATAPRAGNQPQHF. The DNA of the CDR3 is TGTGCCACAGCGCCTAGGGCCGGCAATCAGCCCCAGCATTTT.